The T cell receptor (beta chain) under discussion was sequenced for a study of metastatic and nonmetastatic thyroid tumors (dated by TCRdb to 2020 to 2021). As for the study more broadly: Repertoires were compared across peripheral blood and tumor or nodule tissue samples from malignant and benign thyroid patients.

No patient had received any treatment before thyroid surgery. Using T-cell receptor beta sequencing, the researchers looked back retrospectively at clinical samples from patients, gathered between about 2011 and 2018. Overall results and qualifications from the work: In both blood and tumor samples, TCR beta diversity was reported to be significantly higher in malignant tumors than in benign nodules.

Germline trimming amounts to 5 bases on V and 2 bases on J, with 7 as the count of junction bases outside the gene matches. There are 15 amino acids in the CDR3, from cysteine to phenylalanine inclusive. Only the CDR3 DNA is retained, 45 bases long and in frame from the first base. This clone was counted between two and nine times. Which antigen it targets is not known. Nothing much larger sits one base from this clone, and base qualities are not available. Library creation used PCR. The instrument was an Illumina HiSeq 4000. High-throughput sequencing was used to profile the TCR beta-chain CDR3 region of every patient. In the source study's methods: CDR3 differences across clinicopathological groups were used to build a classifier for discriminating distant-metastatic papillary thyroid cancer patients. Repertoire diversity was assessed with the Shannon index, and tumor-blood repertoire similarity with the Morisita-Horn index. The public reads were reanalyzed by TCRdb: fastp trimming at Q25, MiXCR alignment, in-frame beta chains only. None of the V and J calls come from the authors' own analysis; TCRdb made them. The sample has around 18,000 clones on record, more than 25% of them singletons. 13% of the sample belongs to the ten largest clones.

The chain was built from TRBV12-3 or TRBV12-4 and TRBJ2-7, with TRBD2 matching 9 junction bases. Sequencing was done on a sample of tumor tissue. The clonotype originates from a female donor with papillary thyroid cancer or a benign thyroid nodule (not recorded which). Some clones in this sample may be carry-over from other donors' samples. CDR3 loop: CASSKTSGFTYEQYF. The DNA sequence follows: TGTGCCAGCAGTAAGACTAGCGGATTTACCTACGAGCAGTACTTC.